The TCR beta chain described here comes from a study of OX40 agonist ivuxolimab in advanced cancers. Regarding the research as a whole: Ivuxolimab was a fully human IgG2 agonistic monoclonal antibody targeting the costimulatory receptor OX40 (CD134). Intravenous ivuxolimab was administered to patients every 2 weeks at six dose levels: 0.01, 0.1, 0.3, 1.5, 3 and 10 mg/kg. Of the roughly 54 dose-escalation patients, hepatocellular carcinoma was present in approximately 20, melanoma in approximately 15, renal cell carcinoma in 9 and head and neck cancer in 9. A male proportion of 82.7% and a mean age of about 60 years, ranging from 23 to 79, were recorded for the dose-escalation cohort. Patients were allowed to have had prior anti-PD-1, anti-PD-L1 or anti-CTLA-4 therapy, and around two fifths of the dose-escalation patients had been treated with checkpoint inhibitors. Three dose-escalation patients achieved partial responses, one with hepatocellular carcinoma and two with cutaneous melanoma. The point of sequencing TCRbeta in the periphery was to test whether ivuxolimab changed TCR sequence diversity and drove clonal T-cell expansion. The monotherapy dose-escalation portion (N of about 49 patients) of the phase I ivuxolimab trial is reported in the paper. Paper-wide results and their limitations: At doses of 0.1 to 3.0 mg/kg, clonal expansion of both CD4+ and CD8+ blood T cells was observed from baseline to week 6. In partial responders in the 0.1-3.0 mg/kg groups, normalized peripheral clonal expansion was found to be among the lowest, especially among CD8+ T cells. After ivuxolimab, more expanded clones were found on average in CD8+ T cells than in CD4+ T cells. Low levels of normalized T-cell clonal expansion were also seen in some nonresponding patients. Antigen specificity was not determined for the clonally expanded peripheral T cells.

Counted from cysteine to phenylalanine, this CDR3 has 16 amino acids. Only the CDR3 portion is preserved as DNA: 48 bases, with reading frame beginning at the first base. As encoded in the germline V gene, CDR1 is SGDLS while CDR2 is YYNGEE. V gives up 0 bases and J gives up 0 bases, and the segment between their germline ends measures 10 bases. To sequence the TCRbeta CDR3 region, genomic DNA was isolated from the sorted cells. The immunoSEQ Assay was used for sequencing of TCRbeta CDR3 regions. TCRdb took over this immuneACCESS table, retaining in-frame rearrangements with V and J assigned. Such tables are incomplete; in checked studies, under half of the missing clones stem from an unresolved V gene, and the remainder is unexplained. The sample contains 97,000 or so clones, around 87% of them found a single time. The ten most abundant clones make up 0.15% to 0.2% of the sample. Of note for this clone: Its recognized antigen is unknown. No base qualities exist here, and no much larger clone lies one base off it.

Patients with autoimmune disease history or receiving systemic immunosuppression were excluded from the trial. Peripheral blood for TCR sequencing was drawn from every dose cohort at baseline, at cycle 4 day 1 and at cycle 7 day 1. Samples came from an open-label, multicenter, first-in-human phase I dose-escalation trial of ivuxolimab. Adults with locally advanced or metastatic head and neck squamous cell, hepatocellular, melanoma or renal cell carcinoma were enrolled in the trial. Before TCR sequencing, CD4+ and CD8+ T cells were separately sorted from peripheral blood. Sample: CD4+ or CD8+ T cells sorted from blood, taken in a trial of the OX40 agonist ivuxolimab. The chain was built from TRBV9 and TRBJ1-3; the D gene assignment is ambiguous. The clonotype was recovered from an adult with an advanced solid tumor such as melanoma, head and neck, liver or kidney cancer. The CDR3 protein: CASSVAGRSSGNTIYF. DNA sequence: TGTGCCAGCAGCGTAGCTGGCAGGAGCTCTGGAAACACCATATATTTT.